Given below is one T cell receptor beta chain in context. Its specificity is not known. The data were obtained in a study of prognosis after radiotherapy for stage I lung cancer. Broader study findings: It was reported that patients with metastases and those without them differed in TRBV and TRBJ gene usage.

Node negativity on CT and PET/CT was present in all patients, alongside an absence of prior chemotherapy, radiotherapy or other malignancies. CDR3 of TCR beta was amplified from genomic DNA via a two-round multiplex PCR. Primers (each specific to one TRBV or TRBJ gene) were used in first-round PCR. MiXCR, applied by TCRdb to the multiplex PCR reads, yields one record per CDR3 protein. The top ten hold approximately 17% of the sample, which has roughly 30,000 distinct CDR3 sequences, under 40% seen once. The V gene lost 1 base and the J gene lost 7 bases, with 14 bases spanning the gap. The germline V gene encodes CDR1 SGHTA and CDR2 FQGTGA. The length of the CDR3 is 14 residues.

The chain combines TRBV7-3 with TRBJ2-7; D may be TRBD2 (5 bases). Here the sequenced sample was PBMCs, taken before or after stereotactic body radiation therapy (not recorded which). The TCR sequence derives from a donor at least 50 years old with non-small cell lung cancer. Here the CDR3 reads CASSLIPSPWEQYF. The CDR3 coding sequence is TGTGCCAGCAGCTTAATCCCTAGCCCGTGGGAGCAGTACTTC.